What follows describes a single T cell receptor (beta chain). This entry is derived from a study of shared clonotypes between healthy human individuals. Deep was the level used in running the assay. For sorted subsets, about 190 ng DNA per replicate equaled approximately 30,000 T cell genomes. TCRdb's table, derived via immunoSEQ multiplex PCR, lists solely in-frame clones and lacks some. The sample has 2 million to 2.5 million clones; 95% are singletons. CDR1 is SGHVS, CDR2 FNYEAQ, per germline. Deletions cut 4 bases from V and 5 bases from J, with 17 bases between. The length of the CDR3 is 16 residues.

The V and J genes are TRBV7-6 and TRBJ1-4; possible D gene TRBD1, 6 bases. The specimen sequenced was naive CD4+ T cells sorted from blood. As to subset: CD45RA+ positively selected. This TCR was recovered from a man between 18 and 35 years old in good health. The CDR3 region has the DNA TGTGCCAGCAGCTCCCCCGGCGGGGGGGCAAATGAAAAACTGTTTTTT. This encodes CASSSPGGGANEKLFF.